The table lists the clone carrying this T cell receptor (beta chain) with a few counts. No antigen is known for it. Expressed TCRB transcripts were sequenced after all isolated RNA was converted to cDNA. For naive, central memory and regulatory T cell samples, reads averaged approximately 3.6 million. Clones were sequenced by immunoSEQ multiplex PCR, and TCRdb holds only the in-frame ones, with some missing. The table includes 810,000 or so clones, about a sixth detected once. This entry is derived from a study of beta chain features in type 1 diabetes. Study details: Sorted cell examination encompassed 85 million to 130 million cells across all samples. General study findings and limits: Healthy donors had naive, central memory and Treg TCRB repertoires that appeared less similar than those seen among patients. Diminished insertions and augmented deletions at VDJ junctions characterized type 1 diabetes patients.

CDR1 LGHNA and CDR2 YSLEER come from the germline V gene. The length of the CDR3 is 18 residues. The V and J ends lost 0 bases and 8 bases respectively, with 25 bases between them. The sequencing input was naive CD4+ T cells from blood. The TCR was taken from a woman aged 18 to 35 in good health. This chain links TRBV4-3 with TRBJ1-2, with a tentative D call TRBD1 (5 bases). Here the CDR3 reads CASSQEGTGWSRSGGYTF. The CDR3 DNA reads TGCGCCAGCAGCCAAGAAGGTACAGGTTGGTCTCGGTCAGGAGGCTACACCTTC.